The 3 T cell receptor beta chains below come from one sample, sequenced in a study of OX40 agonist ivuxolimab in advanced cancers. Library method: the immunoSEQ multiplex PCR assay. The immuneACCESS repertoire file appears here via TCRdb, limited to in-frame rearrangements. These files lack a portion of the clones; in checked studies, under half of the deficit traces to unresolved V genes, and the cause of the others is not known. The sample table records approximately 60,000 clones; roughly 90% of these occur just once. The ten largest clonotypes hold roughly 7% of the sample. The sample here was CD4+ or CD8+ T cells sorted from blood, taken in a trial of the OX40 agonist ivuxolimab. All receptors derive from an adult with an advanced solid tumor such as melanoma, head and neck, liver or kidney cancer.

The chain recombines TRBV10-3 with TRBJ2-1, with TRBD2 identical over 9 bases. Looked up from germline, CDR1 is ENHRY and CDR2 is SYGVKD. This CDR3 spans 14 amino acids. The junction had 8 bases not matched to a gene; V was cut back by 4 bases and J by 10 bases. The CDR3 bases are TGTGCCATCAGTGCGACTAGCGGAGGGGGCGAGCAGTTCTTC. Its protein product is CAISATSGGGEQFF.

This chain connects TRBV30 to TRBJ2-7, with TRBD2 identical over 16 bases. CDR3 size: 20 residues. Trimming cost V 4 bases and J 7 bases; bases outside gene matches: 22. Germline V gene sequence: CDR1 GTSNPN, CDR2 SVGIG (reference sequence). In DNA form, the CDR3 reads TGTGCCTGGACCCCGTCGGGTCAGGGAGGGACTAGCGGGAGGGCTCGGGAGCAGTACTTC. Amino acid sequence: CAWTPSGQGGTSGRAREQYF.

The chain uses TRBV7-2 and TRBJ2-7; D gene unclear. Trimming took off 4 bases at V and 7 bases at J, with 14 bases between the two ends. The germline V gene encodes CDR1 SGHTA and CDR2 FQGNSA. The CDR3 extends over 13 amino acids. The CDR3 DNA is TGTGCCAGCAGCTCCCCAACCTCACGGGAGCAGTACTTC. Amino acid sequence: CASSSPTSREQYF.